This record covers a single T cell receptor (beta chain). Antigen unknown. Relative to the germline gene, one junction end is altered; a read error may explain this. The record originates from a study of T-cell memory formation after mild COVID-19. General study findings and limits: Contracting CD4+ clones lay largely in CM and EM, with CD8+ ones residing in EMRA. Clones that contracted from day 15 to 85 were balanced CD4/CD8, while later expanders leaned CD4+. Prior to infection, memory already included some responding clones, suggesting cross-reactive memory joined.

The germline gives CDR1 SSHAT, CDR2 FNYEAQ (reference sequence). The CDR3 covers 15 residues. TCR alpha and TCR beta cDNA libraries carrying sample barcodes and UMIs were produced by 5'RACE using constant-segment primers. TCRdb recomputed calls from the 5' RACE reads with MiXCR, one row per CDR3 protein. Found here are over 350,000 distinct CDR3 sequences, approximately 24% of them singletons; the top ten hold around 8.1%. The sample was PBMCs or a T cell subset sorted from them (not recorded which). V gene TRBV7-7 combines with J gene TRBJ2-7, with 10 nucleotides matching TRBD2. The sequence derives from an adult woman who had mild COVID-19 (a few samples of this study predate the infection). Cell type and time point are not known. For the CDR3, the DNA is TGTGCTAGCAGTCAAGGACTAGCGGAGTTGGGCGAGCAGTACTTC. This encodes CASSQGLAELGEQYF.